These 14 T cell receptor beta chains originate from one sample sequenced in a study of immune evolution from preneoplasia to lung adenocarcinoma. Profiled with immunoSEQ multiplex PCR; TCRdb holds only in-frame clones, not every one. Altogether fewer than 7,000 clones are present, approximately 79% being singletons, with the ten largest covering approximately 12%. The sample taken for sequencing was FFPE minimally invasive lung adenocarcinoma tissue. All receptors derive from a person aged 70 to 85 with lung adenocarcinoma.

The chain is built from TRBV27 and TRBJ2-5; 8 bases map to TRBD1. J was trimmed by 5 bases and V by 6 bases; bases with no gene match: 8. In germline, CDR1 is MNHEY, CDR2 SMNVEV (reference sequence). The CDR3 has 14 amino acids. CDR3 nucleotides: TGTGCCAGCAGCAGGACAGGGTGGTATGAGACCCAGTACTTC. It encodes CASSRTGWYETQYF.

The chain joins TRBV5-6 to TRBJ1-4; 7 positions agree with TRBD1. V shed 4 bases, J shed 8 bases, and the junction held 8 bases outside the gene matches. The germline V gene has CDR1 SGHDT and CDR2 YYEEEE. The CDR3 is 14 residues long. CDR3 in DNA: TGTGCCAGCAGCACGGGACAGTTGAGGGAAAAACTGTTTTTT. This gives the protein CASSTGQLREKLFF.

The chain carries TRBV12-5 and TRBJ2-2; a possible D gene is TRBD2 (6 bases). Trimming removed 5 bases at V and 6 bases at J, with 13 bases between. Germline lookup yields CDR1 LGHNT and CDR2 FRNRAP. The CDR3 spans 14 residues. CDR3 in amino acids: CASGRSSAAGELFF. CDR3 sequence (DNA): TGTGCTAGTGGTAGGTCTAGCGCCGCCGGGGAGCTGTTTTTT.

This clone was seen a handful of times. V gene TRBV7-2 combines with J gene TRBJ2-7; perhaps TRBD1 as D (6 bases). The CDR3 extends over 13 amino acids. V lost 2 bases and J 2 bases, leaving 7 bases between the germline ends. Germline values: CDR1 SGHTA, CDR2 FQGNSA. The CDR3 bases are TGTGCCAGCAGCTTAACAGGGCCCTACGAGCAGTACTTC. Translated: CASSLTGPYEQYF.

DNA for the CDR3: TGTGCCAGCAGTTTGGATGCAACTAATGAAAAACTGTTTTTT. Protein: CASSLDATNEKLFF. This chain joins TRBV28 and TRBJ1-4; D uncertain. The CDR3 sequence is 14 residues long. CDR1 is MDHEN, CDR2 SYDVKM, per germline. V lost 3 bases and J 0 bases, leaving 5 bases between the germline ends. Based on the CDR3 plus reference TRBV28 and TRBJ1-4, the full variable domain is DVKVTQSSRYLVKRTGEKVFLECVQDMDHENMFWYRQDPGLGLRLIYFSYDVKMKEKGDIPEGYSVSREKKERFSLILESASTNQTSMYLCASSLDATNEKLFFGSGTQLSVL.

This clone occurred a few times. The rearrangement joins TRBV6-6 to TRBJ1-1; maybe TRBD1 (5 bases). The CDR3 loop spans 13 amino acids. With 4 bases removed from V and 1 base from J, the gap between germline ends came to 7 bases. Per germline, CDR1 MNHNY and CDR2 SVGAGI (reference sequence). The chain's CDR3 is CASSLGPNTEAFF. The CDR3 bases are TGTGCCAGCAGTTTGGGACCGAACACTGAAGCTTTCTTT.

The CDR3 protein is CASSYRGFTGELFF. CDR3 nucleotide sequence: TGTGCCAGCAGTTACAGGGGATTCACCGGGGAGCTGTTTTTT. The chain combines TRBV6-5 with TRBJ2-2; D might be TRBD1 (5 bases). V gave up 2 bases and J gave up 4 bases, with 8 bases separating them. Germline V CDR1 and CDR2: MNHEY, SVGAGI. This CDR3 has 14 amino acids.

The chain links TRBV30 to TRBJ1-5; no definite D call. There are 15 residues in the CDR3. Germline lookup yields CDR1 GTSNPN and CDR2 SVGIG (reference sequence). V lost 3 bases and J lost 3, with 15 bases in between. CDR3 DNA: TGTGCCTGGAGCCGCCGCGACGGCATCAATCAGCCCCAGCATTTT. Translating it yields CAWSRRDGINQPQHF. Based on the CDR3 plus reference TRBV30 and TRBJ1-5, the full variable domain is SQTIHQWPATLVQPVGSPLSLECTVEGTSNPNLYWYRQAAGRGLQLLFYSVGIGQISSEVPQNLSASRPQDRQFILSSKKLLLSDSGFYLCAWSRRDGINQPQHFGDGTRLSIL.

This clone was counted between two and nine times. The chain uses TRBV19 and TRBJ2-3, with D uncertain. CDR1 and CDR2 (germline): LNHDA, SQIVND (reference sequence). Trimming stripped 8 bases from V and 4 bases from J, with 13 bases between. The CDR3 is 13 amino acids. CDR3 residues: CASSKGSSDTQYF. The CDR3, as DNA: TGTGCCAGTTCGAAAGGTAGCTCAGATACGCAGTATTTT.

This clone showed up just a few times. The V gene is TRBV2, the J gene TRBJ1-5; no reliable D call. This CDR3 is built from 13 residues. Germline V gene lookup returns CDR1 SNHLY and CDR2 FYNNEI. V was trimmed by 8 bases and J by 0 bases, leaving 8 bases between them. CDR3 protein: CASGIYSNQPQHF. In DNA form, the CDR3 reads TGTGCCAGCGGGATTTATAGCAATCAGCCCCAGCATTTT.

The chain couples TRBV10-3 to TRBJ2-3; no clear D gene. The V end was cut by 1 base, the J end by 3 bases, with 2 bases between. The CDR3 loop spans 12 amino acids. The germline gives CDR1 ENHRY, CDR2 SYGVKD. CDR3 coding DNA: TGTGCCATCAGTGAGTGGACAGATACGCAGTATTTT. This gives the protein CAISEWTDTQYF.

This rearrangement joins TRBV28 to TRBJ2-5, with TRBD1 matching over 7 bases. The germline V gene has CDR1 MDHEN and CDR2 SYDVKM. V shed 5 bases, J shed 3 bases, and the junction held 6 bases outside the gene matches. This CDR3 has 14 residues. CDR3 residues: CASSPYRGKETQYF. The DNA of the CDR3 is TGTGCCAGCAGTCCGTACAGGGGAAAAGAGACCCAGTACTTC.

This chain connects TRBV13 to TRBJ2-7; 11 bases are a match to TRBD2. The trim removed 5 bases at V and 4 bases at J, leaving 4 bases unmatched. The CDR3 has 14 residues. The germline V gene encodes CDR1 PRHDT and CDR2 FYEKMQ (reference sequence). The chain's CDR3 is CASSLGTSGYEQYF. CDR3 nucleotides: TGTGCCAGCAGCCTGGGGACTAGCGGTTACGAGCAGTACTTC.

The chain combines TRBV29-1 with TRBJ2-5; 7 positions match TRBD1. The length of the CDR3 is 13 residues. The junction had 8 bases not matched to a gene; V was cut back by 1 base and J by 9 bases. Germline-derived CDR1 and CDR2 are SQVTM and ANQGSEA. The CDR3 reads CSVEGTGGQAQYF. The CDR3 DNA follows: TGCAGCGTTGAAGGGACAGGCGGGCAAGCCCAGTACTTC.